The present entry profiles one T cell receptor beta chain with its context. Its cognate antigen is unknown. This record comes from a study of T cell responses to AZD1222 COVID-19 vaccine. Study results and caveats: Unmutated variant regions are reportedly targeted by nearly half of spike-specific TCRs. Repertoire collection took place solely once the T cell response had peaked.

Data came from immunoSEQ multiplex PCR; TCRdb stores just in-frame clones and leaves some out. This sample has tens of thousands of clones, with roughly 91% found just once. The germline V gene encodes CDR1 MDHEN and CDR2 SYDVKM. Trimming stripped 6 bases from V and 7 bases from J, with 12 bases between. This CDR3 comprises 12 residues. The TCR was taken from an adult who received the MenACWY meningococcal vaccine as a control. The sample in question was peripheral blood, obtained 28 days after the second dose of the MenACWY control vaccine. The V gene is TRBV28, the J gene TRBJ1-2; D unclear. CDR3 coding DNA: TGTGCCAGCAGCCCCTCGGGGATTGGCTACACCTTC. Protein product: CASSPSGIGYTF.